The 10 T cell receptor beta chains below come from one sample, sequenced in a study of shared clonotypes between healthy human individuals. Sequencing used immunoSEQ multiplex PCR; TCRdb keeps in-frame clones, though not all of them. The table has about 2.4 million clones, approximately 93% seen once; the top ten hold 0.35% to 0.45%. The sample consisted of naive CD4+ T cells from PBMCs. The subset is: CD45RA+ positively selected. The origin of the receptors is a man younger than 35 in good health. Some clones in this sample may be carry-over from other donors' samples.

The rearrangement links TRBV7-8 to TRBJ1-1; D is unclear. V was shortened by 2 bases and J by 0 bases, with 10 bases between the two germline ends. This CDR3 spans 15 amino acids. Germline CDR1 SGHVS, CDR2 FQNEAQ. CDR3 coding DNA: TGTGCCAGCAGCTTAAGTACCCTAATGAACACTGAAGCTTTCTTT. It yields the protein CASSLSTLMNTEAFF.

The chain uses TRBV7-2 and TRBJ1-4; D is undetermined. Trimming took off 2 bases at V and 11 bases at J, with 9 bases between the two ends. Germline CDR1 reads SGHTA; CDR2 reads FQGNSA. The CDR3 runs to 12 residues. CDR3 bases: TGTGCCAGCAGCTTATATAACGGGAAACTGTTTTTT. Its translation is CASSLYNGKLFF.

This clone showed up just once. The rearrangement uses TRBV28 and TRBJ2-1; 8 bases agree with TRBD2. The V gene's germline CDR1 is MDHEN and CDR2 SYDVKM. V lost 6 bases, J lost 9 bases, and 10 bases stayed unmatched. The CDR3 is made up of 14 amino acids. CDR3 loop: CASRVREGPAEQFF. The CDR3 bases are TGTGCCAGCAGAGTACGGGAGGGCCCGGCTGAGCAGTTCTTC.

This chain connects TRBV19 to TRBJ2-7; the D is unclear. Germline V gene sequence: CDR1 LNHDA, CDR2 SQIVND (reference sequence). Trimming cost V 7 bases and J 6 bases, with 10 bases left between them. This CDR3 is built from 11 residues. The CDR3 DNA reads as TGTGCCAGTAAGTCCAGATCCGAGCAGTACTTC. Protein: CASKSRSEQYF.

This clone was detected only once. The rearrangement joins TRBV5-4 to TRBJ2-7, with 7 bases fitting TRBD2. J was trimmed by 6 bases and V by 0 bases; bases with no gene match: 6. The CDR3 sequence is 14 residues long. CDR1 SGHNT and CDR2 YYREEE come from the germline V gene (reference sequence). The CDR3 DNA follows: TGTGCCAGCAGCTTGGCCATGGGAGGGCGCGAGCAGTACTTC. Its translation is CASSLAMGGREQYF.

V usage is TRBV11-2 and J usage is TRBJ2-7; D is uncertain. Germline assignment: CDR1 SGHAT and CDR2 FQNNGV. Trimming pared 0 bases from V and 2 bases from J, leaving 8 bases between. The length of the CDR3 is 14 residues. For the CDR3, the DNA is TGTGCCAGCAGCTTAGAGCCGATAACCTACGAGCAGTACTTC. Translation: CASSLEPITYEQYF.

The CDR3 coding sequence is TGTGCCAGCAGTTCCAGACTAGCGGGAAGAGAGACCCAGTACTTC. As protein: CASSSRLAGRETQYF. This chain connects TRBV6-5 to TRBJ2-5; TRBD2 matches 11 bases. The CDR3 runs to 15 residues. V shed 4 bases, J shed 4 bases, and the junction held 5 bases outside the gene matches. The germline gives CDR1 MNHEY, CDR2 SVGAGI.

The chain is built from TRBV28 and TRBJ2-7; the match to TRBD2 covers 7 bases. Germline trimming cut 5 bases from V and 3 bases from J; bases unmatched to any gene: 10. The CDR3 has 15 residues. Germline CDR1 is MDHEN and CDR2 is SYDVKM. The CDR3 DNA reads TGTGCCAGCAGTCCACTAGCGAATACGTACTACGAGCAGTACTTC. This encodes CASSPLANTYYEQYF.

With regard to this clone: Other DNA sequences of this sample code for an identical CDR3. V and J are TRBV5-1 and TRBJ2-3; D remains unclear. CDR3 length: 14 amino acids. The V gene's germline CDR1 is SGHRS and CDR2 YFSETQ. V was shortened by 0 bases and J by 7 bases, with 12 bases between the two germline ends. Written as DNA, the CDR3 is TGCGCCAGCAGCTTGGGAGCCTTGGGTAATACGCAGTATTTT. This translates into CASSLGALGNTQYF.

In the case of this clone: The junction does not match germline at one end; this may be a read error. The sample has other DNA sequences that encode this CDR3 too. The chain couples TRBV18 to TRBJ2-2; a possible D gene is TRBD1 (6 bases). The germline V gene has CDR1 KGHSH and CDR2 LQKENI. There are 14 residues in the CDR3. The CDR3 nucleotides read TGTGCCAGCTCCCCACAGGGGAACACCGGGGAGCTGTTTTTT. It is translated as CASSPQGNTGELFF.